This record looks at one TCR beta chain sequence and its context. Its target is unknown. This sample was included in a study of Ad26.COV2.S vaccination and SARS-CoV-2 variants. Study overall: Donor allocation was to the COV1001 Ad26.COV2.S trial arm. In the study, Ad26.COV2.S was injected intramuscularly once, or twice 56 days apart. Findings and limits, study-wide: There was reportedly substantial breadth in spike-specific CD8+ and CD4+ T cell responses after vaccination. Breadth of non-spike TCRs did not differ between vaccinees and placebo recipients.

Treatment reported: some 19 received Ad26.COV2.S at low or high dose, single or two shots; about 5 received placebo; per-sample allocation not given. Day 63 after the first injection of vaccine or placebo was the sampling time. This CDR3 has 12 amino acids. V lost 0 bases and J lost 4, with 3 bases in between. Looked up from germline, CDR1 is MNHEY and CDR2 is SVGAGI. The protocol was immunoSEQ multiplex PCR, while the TCRdb copy is restricted to in-frame clones and leaves out a portion. Of a few hundred thousand clones listed, about nine tenths are singletons. The sample here was peripheral blood, taken in a trial of Ad26.COV2.S vaccine versus placebo. The V gene is TRBV6-5, the J gene TRBJ1-2, with no clear D. The clonotype comes from a person between 18 and 60 years old who received the Ad26.COV2.S COVID-19 vaccine or a placebo. The CDR3 reads CASSYSSYGYTF. CDR3 bases: TGTGCCAGCAGTTACTCGAGCTATGGCTACACCTTC.